This TCR beta chain was sequenced during a study of vaccination effects on CD4 cells after COVID-19. Study-level results: Clones of infection and vaccine origin contracted markedly late after vaccination. Limitations: small convalescent group and missing early post-infection timepoints.

The CDR3 sequence is 15 residues long. Trimming took off 4 bases at V and 6 bases at J, with 13 bases between the two ends. Germline V gene lookup returns CDR1 SGHAT and CDR2 FQNNGV. Antigen-specific CD4+ T cells were expanded with viral peptide pools in the ViraFEST assay before sequencing. Culturing for about 9 days preceded CD4+ T cell isolation. Vaccinated participants had no history of SARS-CoV-2 infection and tested negative for nucleocapsid antibodies. As for this clone: Its antigen is unknown.

Only in-frame clones appear in the TCRdb table, and some are missing; sequencing was by immunoSEQ multiplex PCR. This table holds more than 30,000 clones, 66% found once. This chain links TRBV11-2 with TRBJ1-6; D gene ambiguous. This TCR derives from a human donor who received a COVID-19 vaccine. Sequencing used CD4+ T cells from PBMCs cultured with HCoV-OC43 spike peptides, obtained before COVID-19 vaccination. Subset: HCoV-OC43 spike overlapping peptide pool stimulation. The CDR3 spells CASSSSTSFNSPLHF. The CDR3 DNA is TGTGCCAGCAGCTCTTCCACCTCTTTTAATTCACCCCTCCACTTT.